This T cell receptor beta chain is drawn from a study of blood T cells in healthy people across ages. The count of this clonotype is one. Its matching antigen is unknown. Primers used in a second PCR of about 7 to 12 cycles were a sample-barcoded 5' primer and a J-beta primer mix. TCRdb used MiXCR to reprocess the 5' RACE reads, holding one entry per CDR3 protein. The table includes some 700,000 distinct CDR3 sequences, roughly two fifths detected once. Study outcomes and limitations: Higher diversity and more naive CD4+ cells were features of long-lived donors, compared to aged donors.

Trimming shortened V by 3 bases and J by 7 bases, and 16 bases separated the two germline ends. Germline CDR1 DFQATT, CDR2 SNEGSKA (reference sequence). This CDR3 region has 13 residues. The receptor was derived from a woman aged 55 to 70 in good health. Sequenced: blood. The chain recombines TRBV20-1 with TRBJ2-7; D perhaps matches TRBD2 (6 bases). The CDR3 coding sequence is TGCAGTGCTAGGTTGCCGGACTACAATGAGCAGTACTTC. Translated: CSARLPDYNEQYF.